The T cell receptor beta chain described here comes from a study of shared clonotypes between healthy human individuals (dated by TCRdb to about 2020). Broadly, across the study: The cohort comprised a couple of women and a few men aged 18 to 49 years. Per donor, three plates each were used for CD4 naive and CD4 memory, two for CD8 naive, and one for CD8 memory. Blood TCR repertoires of about five healthy adults were deeply sequenced to estimate repertoire size and the extent of clonotype sharing between individuals. To increase sequencing depth and limit assay-specific biases, different laboratories used diverse techniques to prepare libraries and sequence TCR repertoires. Each donor's leukapheresis produced roughly between about 0.85 and 10 billion PBMCs.

Trimming accounts for 4 bases at V and 7 bases at J, while the number of junction bases matched to no gene is 5. Including cysteine and phenylalanine, the CDR3 has 14 amino acids. Of all the DNA, just the CDR3 is kept, 42 bases in frame from base 1. CDR1 and CDR2 were assigned from the germline V gene as MDHEN and SYDVKM. This clone was picked up one time. The antigen it recognizes is unknown. No base-level quality is on record; no much larger clone is a single base apart. Using the deep immunoSEQ assay, multiplex PCR amplified TCR CDR3 regions from genomic DNA. Extracted genomic DNA from each cell subset was spread evenly across all wells of several immunoSEQ 96-well plates, with each plate serving as a replicate. For sorted subsets, approximately 210 ng of genomic DNA, equivalent to some 33,000 T cell genomes, went into each replicate PCR. The purified libraries were quantified using a Qubit 3.0 fluorometer, sized with a Bioanalyzer 2100, and then quantified again using the KAPA Library Quantification kit. Each immunoSEQ 96-well plate was sequenced on its own single-read 150-cycle Illumina NextSeq 550 flow cell. For the original study's pipeline: Because the immunoSEQ output held only junctional sequences and lacked quality scores, the filtering could not match the filtering applied to full-length reads. Sequences were annotated with PyIR, a Python wrapper for IgBLAST v1.9, and V/J genes and CDR3 were assigned using IMGT germline references. Reads were removed for weak V/J assignments (E-value above 1e-6), missing CDR3, stop codons, out-of-frame junctions, or ambiguous translated residues. V3J clonotypes were defined by identical inferred V gene, J gene, and CDR3 amino acid sequence. Percentage overlap between repertoires was calculated by dividing the number of shared unique clonotypes by the size of the smaller repertoire. Three approaches were used to assess repertoire richness: RTK rarefaction, the Chao1 estimator, and Recon v2.1 estimates of unobserved clonotypes. OLGA was used to compute generation probabilities for all TCRbeta clonotypes that the gDNA method yielded from several donors. The clones in this table, taken by TCRdb from immuneACCESS, are in-frame only. Not every clone is retained; where verified, under half of the shortfall comes from an unresolved V gene, and the cause of the rest is unknown. V and J calls and clone size come straight from that table; D and trimming were deduced from the DNA. A total of more than 550,000 clones appear in this sample, 72% of them only once. Under 2% of the sample is taken by the ten largest.

Overall study outcomes, separate from this receptor: Higher generation probabilities were observed for clonotypes shared by all four sorted-subset donors than for non-shared clonotypes. Even with the large sequencing depth, rarefaction of the sorted-subset datasets indicated that sequencing was incomplete. Based on pairwise subsampling, the degree of clonotype sharing among donors was expected to be affected by sequencing depth. Estimated clonotype richness was generally larger for naive than for memory subsets. Because the study included only a small number of donors, the genetic and exposure-history diversity represented was limited. Sharing across a few donors was observed for around 5% of naive CD4, less than 4% of naive CD8, 2% to 2.5% of memory CD4, and roughly 0.4% of memory CD8 clonotypes. Sampling was restricted to blood, and TCR repertoires in tissues likely differ from the TCR repertoires found in blood.

Healthy HIV-negative adults with no recently reported acute infections or vaccinations were included as donors. Only Caucasian adults living in Nashville, Tennessee, USA were represented among the donors. Magnetic negative selection was used to enrich CD4+ T cells, after which naive cells were positively selected on CD45RA and the negative fraction became the memory subset. Blood was collected by leukapheresis, and PBMCs were isolated by Ficoll-Histopaque density gradient centrifugation and then cryopreserved in liquid nitrogen vapor phase. Analytical flow cytometry was used to check the purity and quantity of each magnetically sorted T cell population. Each sorted fraction had its genomic DNA isolated and then quantified by UV absorbance on a Nanodrop 2000c.

The receptor chain draws on TRBV28 and TRBJ2-2, with 8 bases aligning to TRBD1. Sequences were obtained from memory CD4+ T cells sorted from blood. The sample's cell subset or site label, decoded: CD45RA-negative fraction. The TCR sequence derives from a woman aged 30 to 39 in good health. The sequenced DNA is TGTGCCAGCAGTTCCCAGGGGGCGGGCGGGGAGCTGTTTTTT. It codes for CASSSQGAGGELFF.